These 19 T cell receptor beta chains were sequenced from one sample in a study of T cell changes during pregnancy in multiple sclerosis. Some clones are missing from TCRdb's copy, which holds only in-frame ones; the method was immunoSEQ multiplex PCR. The sample records 65,000 to 80,000 clones, around 94% being singletons. This material consisted of CD4+ T cells from peripheral blood mononuclear cells, taken before pregnancy. The receptors stem from a female donor with multiple sclerosis, enrolled in a pregnancy study.

This clone was counted a few times. This chain connects TRBV6-1 to TRBJ1-1; no clear D gene. From germline, CDR1 is MNHNS and CDR2 SASEGT. The V end lost 3 bases, the J end lost 1 base, and 6 bases lay between the germline ends. The CDR3 totals 13 residues. The CDR3 protein is CASSERRNTEAFF. The CDR3 DNA follows: TGTGCCAGCAGTGAGCGGAGGAACACTGAAGCTTTCTTT.

The chain has TRBV30 and TRBJ1-4, with a possible D match to TRBD1 (5 bases). The CDR3 is 17 residues long. The V gene lost 0 bases and the J gene lost 3 bases, with 17 bases spanning the gap. Germline V gives CDR1 GTSNPN, CDR2 SVGIG (reference sequence). Here the CDR3 DNA reads TGTGCCTGGAGTGTGATGGGAACGGGGGGACCTAATGAAAAACTGTTTTTT. Its protein product is CAWSVMGTGGPNEKLFF.

The CDR3 coding sequence is TGTGCCAGCAGTAGACTAGCGGGAGACAATGAGCAGTTCTTC. Protein product: CASSRLAGDNEQFF. This chain joins TRBV6-5 and TRBJ2-1; 12 bases agree with TRBD2. Germline V gene lookup returns CDR1 MNHEY and CDR2 SVGAGI. The CDR3 loop spans 14 amino acids. Trimming removed 5 bases from V and 5 bases from J; junction bases left unmatched: 1.

The chain uses TRBV28 and TRBJ2-4; 8 bases map to TRBD2. Germline V gene lookup returns CDR1 MDHEN and CDR2 SYDVKM. V dropped 5 bases and J dropped 0; count of bases not matched to a gene: 3. The CDR3 loop spans 15 amino acids. Here the CDR3 DNA reads TGTGCCAGCAGTACTAGCGGATCAGCCAAAAACATTCAGTACTTC. As protein: CASSTSGSAKNIQYF.

The CDR3 nucleotides are TGTGCCACAGGACAGGGTCGTGGTCAGCCCCAGCATTTT. Residues: CATGQGRGQPQHF. The V and J genes are TRBV6-1 and TRBJ1-5; 8 bases match TRBD1. Germline V gives CDR1 MNHNS, CDR2 SASEGT. V lost 10 bases, J lost 6 bases, and 8 bases stayed unmatched. The CDR3 has 13 residues.

The J gene is TRBJ1-2, the V gene TRBV18; perhaps TRBD1 as D (5 bases). The ends were cut back, 5 bases at V and 5 bases at J, with 15 bases in the middle. Germline assignment: CDR1 KGHSH and CDR2 LQKENI. CDR3 length equals 14 residues. In DNA form, the CDR3 reads TGTGCCAGCTCAGCCCAGACGGGGGGGTATGGCTACACCTTC. This codes for CASSAQTGGYGYTF.

The gene calls are TRBV9 and TRBJ2-1; 12 positions agree with TRBD2. With V trimmed by 4 bases and J by 12 bases, 11 bases remained unmatched. Germline CDR1 SGDLS, CDR2 YYNGEE. This CDR3 is 15 amino acids long. The CDR3 coding sequence is TGTGCCAGCAGCCTAGCGGGGGGGAGCCTCTTAGGGCAGTTCTTC. Translated: CASSLAGGSLLGQFF.

The chain links TRBV28 to TRBJ1-2, with unresolved D. V lost 7 bases, J lost 9 bases, and 18 bases lay in between. The CDR3 has 13 amino acids. Germline assignment: CDR1 MDHEN and CDR2 SYDVKM. The CDR3 DNA follows: TGTGCCAGCACCTCGGGCCCCTCCGGGAGCTACACCTTC. The encoded protein is CASTSGPSGSYTF.

This sequence joins TRBV28 and TRBJ2-6; 7 bases are shared with TRBD1. With 3 bases clipped from V and 10 bases from J, the junction kept 6 bases outside the gene matches. CDR1 is MDHEN and CDR2 is SYDVKM in the germline V gene. The CDR3 runs 14 residues. CDR3 nucleotides: TGTGCCAGCAGTTTGACAGGGCCCTTGAACGTCCTGACTTTC. This codes for CASSLTGPLNVLTF.

CDR3 coding DNA: TGCGCCAGCAGCTTGTACGGGACAGACTACAATGAGCAGTTCTTC. Its translation: CASSLYGTDYNEQFF. The rearrangement links TRBV5-1 to TRBJ2-1, with 7 bases matching TRBD1. The CDR3 length is 15 residues. CDR1 is SGHRS and CDR2 is YFSETQ in the germline V gene. J lost 3 bases, V lost 1 base, and 4 bases had no gene match.

The rearrangement uses TRBV7-8 and TRBJ1-5; D remains ambiguous. The CDR3 has 16 residues. V shed 5 bases and J shed 0 bases, with 14 bases lying between them. Germline CDR1 is SGHVS and CDR2 is FQNEAQ. The CDR3 DNA sequence: TGTGCCAGCAGCCCGCGGGTTGGGATTAGCAATCAGCCCCAGCATTTT. It yields the protein CASSPRVGISNQPQHF.

The chain couples TRBV6-1 to TRBJ2-3, with D possibly being TRBD1 (6 bases). V was cut by 3 bases and J by 7 bases, with 11 bases left in between. Germline V CDR1 and CDR2: MNHNS, SASEGT. The CDR3 totals 13 residues. In DNA, the CDR3 is TGTGCCAGCAGTGAGGGGGCCGTTAATACGCAGTATTTT. Translated, it gives CASSEGAVNTQYF.

The chain is built from TRBV30 and TRBJ1-1; D uncertain. The CDR3 consists of 15 residues. Trimming took 0 bases from V and 1 from J, leaving 12 bases between them. The germline CDR1 and CDR2 sequences are GTSNPN and SVGIG (reference sequence). CDR3 sequence (DNA): TGTGCCTGGAGTGTACTCCGAGGGAGGAACACTGAAGCTTTCTTT. The encoded protein is CAWSVLRGRNTEAFF. The full variable domain, completed using reference TRBV30 and TRBJ1-1, is SQTIHQWPATLVQPVGSPLSLECTVEGTSNPNLYWYRQAAGRGLQLLFYSVGIGQISSEVPQNLSASRPQDRQFILSSKKLLLSDSGFYLCAWSVLRGRNTEAFFGQGTRLTVV.

The chain uses TRBV29-1 and TRBJ2-1; D may be TRBD2 (6 bases). CDR1 is SQVTM and CDR2 is ANQGSEA in the germline V gene. V lost 4 bases, J lost 0 bases, and 7 bases lay in between. The CDR3 extends over 13 amino acids. The CDR3: CSVVRDSYNEQFF. The DNA for the CDR3 is TGCAGCGTTGTGCGGGACTCCTACAATGAGCAGTTCTTC.

The chain employs TRBV7-3 and TRBJ2-7, with 14 bases matching TRBD2. The germline gives CDR1 SGHTA, CDR2 FQGTGA. This CDR3 spans 16 amino acids. With 2 bases clipped from V and 5 bases from J, the junction kept 5 bases outside the gene matches. CDR3 amino acids: CASSLGTSGGVDEQYF. In DNA form, the CDR3 reads TGTGCCAGCAGCTTAGGGACTAGCGGGGGTGTGGACGAGCAGTACTTC.

This clone was detected a few times. This sequence joins TRBV9 and TRBJ2-5; a possible D gene is TRBD2 (7 bases). The CDR3 spans 15 residues. CDR1 is SGDLS and CDR2 is YYNGEE in the germline V gene. V was shortened by 0 bases and J by 5 bases, with 14 bases between the two germline ends. In nucleotides, the CDR3 is TGTGCCAGCAGCGTAGGGCGGGGGCAGAGGGAGACCCAGTACTTC. Its protein product is CASSVGRGQRETQYF.

This clone was counted once. The chain has TRBV11-1 and TRBJ1-6, with 9 bases fitting TRBD1. Germline V gene lookup returns CDR1 SGHAT and CDR2 FQDESV (reference sequence). The trim removed 3 bases at V and 6 bases at J, leaving 3 bases unmatched. CDR3 size: 15 residues. The CDR3, as DNA: TGTGCCAGCAGCTTTGGGACAGGGCTTAATTCACCCCTCCACTTT. Protein product: CASSFGTGLNSPLHF.

The J gene is TRBJ1-2, the V gene TRBV7-2, with a weak D call TRBD1 (6 bases). The germline V and J ends were trimmed by 2 bases and 6 bases, with 16 bases remaining between them. Per the germline V gene, CDR1 is SGHTA and CDR2 is FQGNSA. The CDR3 loop spans 15 amino acids. In nucleotides, the CDR3 is TGTGCCAGCAGCTTACTCACCACAGGGCTCAATGGCTACACCTTC. It is translated as CASSLLTTGLNGYTF.

This clone was observed once. The rearrangement links TRBV6-1 to TRBJ2-7, with 7 positions matching TRBD1. Germline V gene sequence: CDR1 MNHNS, CDR2 SASEGT. J gave up 4 bases and V 3 bases, and 6 bases lay outside the gene matches. This CDR3 comprises 14 residues. The CDR3 DNA is TGTGCCAGCAGTGACCGGGACAGACGGTACGAGCAGTACTTC. As protein: CASSDRDRRYEQYF.